This T cell receptor (beta chain) was captured by sequencing in a study of T cells in localized non-small cell lung cancer. Overall study results and limits: Sequencing was limited to one tumor region, leaving the possibility of heterogeneity open. The highest T cell clonality was in uninvolved adjacent lung, above tumor. With higher T cell density in blood came longer overall survival. Detection in adjacent lung was observed for a median approximately 52 of the top 100 tumor clones.

With regard to this clone: What it binds is unknown.

TCRdb's table, derived via immunoSEQ multiplex PCR, lists solely in-frame clones and lacks some. This sample has tens of thousands of clones, with about 85% found just once. V lost 7 bases to trimming and J lost 6 bases; unmatched junction nucleotides: 10. Germline lookup yields CDR1 SGHRS and CDR2 YFSETQ. The CDR3 has 14 residues. The receptor comes from a man between 35 and 75 years old with stage III lung adenocarcinoma. Sample: peripheral blood mononuclear cells, taken before any cancer treatment. This sequence joins TRBV5-1 and TRBJ2-1, with 7 positions matching TRBD1. The CDR3 here is CASRPGQLVNEQFF. The CDR3, as DNA: TGCGCCAGCCGACCGGGACAGTTAGTCAATGAGCAGTTCTTC.